These T cell receptor beta chains were read from a single sample in a study of T cell repertoires in cytomegalovirus infection. TCRdb recomputed calls from the reads with MiXCR, one row per CDR3 protein. The table includes roughly 990,000 distinct CDR3 sequences, approximately 30% detected once. No antigens are known for them. Sequences were derived from cultured CD8+ T cells from PBMCs, sampled from culture after CMV antigen stimulation. The source of these receptors is a human donor in good health (CMV status not recorded). Some clones in this sample may be carry-over from other donors' samples. Both conserved end residues are part of each CDR3.

TRBJ2-1	TRBV7-9	CASSFAGGSGNEQFF
TRBJ2-2	TRBV6-5	CASSYSGAGSAGELFF
TRBJ2-3	TRBV27	CASSSQILAGATDTQYF
TRBJ1-1	TRBV19	CASSTRAGMNTEAFF
TRBJ1-2	TRBV4-1	CASSQDGQSSYGYTF
TRBJ1-5	TRBV6-1	CASSGGHNQPQHF
TRBJ2-7	TRBV7-8	CASSLEGDYEQYF
TRBJ2-2	TRBV7-2	CASSLEHPNTGELFF
TRBJ2-5	TRBV24-1	CATSDPRYQETQYF
TRBJ2-5	TRBV7-1	CASRPTETQYF
TRBJ2-5	TRBV5-1	CASSPLGTEETQYF
TRBJ1-3	TRBV4-1	CASSSSPPGNTIYF
TRBJ2-2	TRBV6-8	CASSYFHSGANTGELFF
TRBJ1-2	TRBV10-3	CAYDGAVYGYTF
TRBJ1-1	TRBV5-4	CASSLEGVSTEAFF
TRBJ1-2	TRBV19	CASSIDRQVRYGYTF
TRBJ1-6	TRBV7-6	CASSYDRLWDSPLHF
TRBJ2-2	TRBV20-1	CSARGDRGSPGELFF
TRBJ2-1	TRBV6-1	CASSEIGYTKEQFF
TRBJ1-4	TRBV14	CASSQATGVEEKLFF
TRBJ2-2	TRBV10-1	CASSESSRVSNTGELFF
TRBJ2-5	TRBV28	CASSSTTTGVETQYF
TRBJ2-7	TRBV15	CATSGYRGRRQYF
TRBJ1-1	TRBV5-4	CASSTTGGDTEAFF
TRBJ2-7	TRBV27	CASSLSGLTGYEQYF
TRBJ1-2	TRBV19	CASTNGGYLNYGYTF
TRBJ2-5	TRBV2	CASDEWGDRGHQETQYF
TRBJ1-2	TRBV10-3	CAIRLDRDGGYTF
TRBJ1-4	TRBV7-9	CASSRVTTNEKLFF
TRBJ2-1	TRBV13	CASSFGDKGAYNEQFF
TRBJ2-2	TRBV7-6	CANSLETELPGEQFF
TRBJ1-1	TRBV19	CASSITGRNARNTEAFF
TRBJ2-5	TRBV6-1	CASSEVLVRETQYF
TRBJ2-6	TRBV4-2	CASSQETGGVGGANVLTF
TRBJ2-7	TRBV27	CASSLRGQDIYEQYF
TRBJ2-5	TRBV29-1	CSVERGASTNQETQYF
TRBJ2-1	TRBV12-3/TRBV12-4	CASSHPGTSYNEQFF
TRBJ1-4	TRBV12-3/TRBV12-4	CASSPFARTGPNEKLFF
TRBJ1-2	TRBV4-3	CASSQDWPGVDGYTF
TRBJ2-2	TRBV4-1	CASSQGSTRDGELFF
TRBJ2-1	TRBV7-9	CATLGAGPDEQFF